A single sample gave rise to the 18 T cell receptor beta chains below, sequenced in a study of T cell responses to AZD1222 COVID-19 vaccine. Libraries were prepared by immunoSEQ multiplex PCR; TCRdb keeps only in-frame clonotypes and omits some of them. The sample includes about 140,000 clones, about 92% of them seen just once. The source material was peripheral blood, sampled on day 0 of AZD1222 vaccination. Receptors originate from an adult in good health.

V and J are TRBV7-9 and TRBJ1-3; a possible D gene is TRBD1 (5 bases). Germline lookup yields CDR1 SEHNR and CDR2 FQNEAQ (reference sequence). This CDR3 has 16 amino acids. Deletions cut 5 bases from V and 0 bases from J, with 14 bases between. CDR3 coding DNA: TGTGCCAGCAGCATTGCAGGGAGCAGCTCTGGAAACACCATATATTTT. Translating it yields CASSIAGSSSGNTIYF.

The CDR3 reads CASSLARITDTQYF. The CDR3 DNA is TGTGCCAGCAGCTTAGCGCGGATCACAGATACGCAGTATTTT. V and J are TRBV13 and TRBJ2-3; no reliable D call. Germline lookup yields CDR1 PRHDT and CDR2 FYEKMQ (reference sequence). The CDR3 is made up of 14 amino acids. V lost 1 base, J lost 2 bases, and 7 bases lay in between.

This chain joins TRBV9 and TRBJ1-1; D may be TRBD1 (5 bases). V dropped 2 bases and J dropped 4 bases, with 15 bases sitting between them. Germline CDR1 is SGDLS and CDR2 is YYNGEE. CDR3 length: 15 residues. CDR3 DNA sequence: TGTGCCAGCAGCGTTTTCCCAGGGCCCTCCACTGAAGCTTTCTTT. It yields the protein CASSVFPGPSTEAFF.

The V and J genes are TRBV30 and TRBJ2-5; 13 positions match TRBD2. Per germline, CDR1 GTSNPN and CDR2 SVGIG (reference sequence). V lost 5 bases and J lost 5; bases outside the gene matches: 2. The CDR3 covers 13 residues. CDR3 region: CAWSGLAGETQYF. The CDR3 DNA is TGTGCCTGGTCGGGACTAGCGGGGGAGACCCAGTACTTC.

The chain uses TRBV2 and TRBJ1-2, with D possibly being TRBD1 (6 bases). Per germline, CDR1 SNHLY and CDR2 FYNNEI. The V end was cut by 4 bases, the J end by 5 bases, with 11 bases between. CDR3 size: 13 residues. CDR3 sequence reads: CASSAAGAYGYTF. The CDR3 DNA follows: TGTGCCAGCAGTGCGGCAGGGGCTTATGGCTACACCTTC.

V and J are TRBV5-4 and TRBJ2-5; D possibly corresponds to TRBD2 (6 bases). Germline V gene data show CDR1 as SGHNT and CDR2 as YYREEE (reference sequence). The CDR3 covers 14 residues. Trimming stripped 4 bases from V and 2 bases from J, with 12 bases between. The CDR3 DNA is TGTGCCAGCAGCCGCTGGCGGGAACAAGAGACCCAGTACTTC. This sequence encodes CASSRWREQETQYF.

This clone was recorded only once. The J gene is TRBJ2-2, the V gene TRBV13; D is undetermined. The CDR3 loop spans 13 amino acids. Germline assignment: CDR1 PRHDT and CDR2 FYEKMQ (reference sequence). Trimming stripped 5 bases from V and 1 base from J, with 5 bases between. The CDR3 protein is CASSARNTGELFF. Written as DNA, the CDR3 is TGTGCCAGCAGCGCGAGGAACACCGGGGAGCTGTTTTTT. Looking up the rest from reference TRBV13 and TRBJ2-2 gives the full variable domain: AAGVIQSPRHLIKEKRETATLKCYPIPRHDTVYWYQQGPGQDPQFLISFYEKMQSDKGSIPDRFSAQQFSDYHSELNMSSLELGDSALYFCASSARNTGELFFGEGSRLTVL.

V usage is TRBV13 and J usage is TRBJ2-3; no definite D call. V lost 4 bases to trimming and J lost 0 bases, with 14 bases between them. The CDR3 has 16 amino acids. Germline V gene sequence: CDR1 PRHDT, CDR2 FYEKMQ (reference sequence). CDR3 bases: TGTGCCAGCAGCTCCCTATCCGGTACTAGCACAGATACGCAGTATTTT. The encoded protein is CASSSLSGTSTDTQYF.

CDR3 residues: CASSLEDSHSGNTIYF. The CDR3 DNA is TGCGCCAGCAGCTTGGAAGACAGCCACTCTGGAAACACCATATATTTT. V gene TRBV5-1 combines with J gene TRBJ1-3; D may be TRBD1 (5 bases). V was trimmed by 0 bases and J by 0 bases, leaving 10 bases between them. CDR3 length: 16 amino acids. CDR1 is SGHRS, CDR2 YFSETQ, per germline.

The chain employs TRBV27 and TRBJ2-7; a weak D match, TRBD1 (6 bases). V lost 4 bases and J lost 0, with 10 bases in between. The CDR3 loop spans 14 amino acids. Per germline, CDR1 MNHEY and CDR2 SMNVEV (reference sequence). The CDR3 reads CASSSGRGSYEQYF. The CDR3 bases are TGTGCCAGCAGTTCTGGCAGGGGCTCCTACGAGCAGTACTTC.

This chain uses TRBV29-1 with TRBJ2-4; weak D call: TRBD2 (6 bases). V lost 6 bases, J lost 6 bases, and 15 bases lay in between. This CDR3 spans 13 amino acids. Germline V lookup: CDR1 SQVTM, CDR2 ANQGSEA. The CDR3 nucleotides are TGCAGCGTCATAACGGGGGATCGAAACATTCAGTACTTC. Protein sequence: CSVITGDRNIQYF.

The count of this clone is one. The rearrangement joins TRBV2 to TRBJ1-4; D ambiguous. Germline CDR1 SNHLY, CDR2 FYNNEI. This CDR3 has 15 residues. Between the trimmed V and J ends, which lost 4 bases and 0 bases, there was a span of 9 bases. CDR3 sequence reads: CASSALVATNEKLFF. The CDR3 coding sequence is TGTGCCAGCAGTGCCCTAGTCGCAACTAATGAAAAACTGTTTTTT.

The chain uses TRBV6-5 and TRBJ2-1; D is perhaps TRBD2 (6 bases). V lost 0 bases and J 3 bases, leaving 9 bases between the germline ends. The CDR3 spans 15 residues. CDR1 and CDR2 from the germline V gene are MNHEY and SVGAGI. CDR3 sequence: CASSYSGGNYNEQFF. The CDR3 DNA follows: TGTGCCAGCAGTTACTCTGGCGGGAACTACAATGAGCAGTTCTTC.

The genes are TRBV19 and TRBJ2-3; D gene unclear. V dropped 7 bases and J dropped 6 bases, with 17 bases sitting between them. The length of the CDR3 is 14 residues. Germline lookup yields CDR1 LNHDA and CDR2 SQIVND (reference sequence). The CDR3 protein is CASTPADLEDTQYF. The CDR3 region has the DNA TGTGCCAGTACTCCCGCGGATCTTGAGGATACGCAGTATTTT. Using reference TRBV19 and TRBJ2-3 for the parts outside the CDR3, the full variable domain is DGGITQSPKYLFRKEGQNVTLSCEQNLNHDAMYWYRQDPGQGLRLIYYSQIVNDFQKGDIAEGYSVSREKKESFPLTVTSAQKNPTAFYLCASTPADLEDTQYFGPGTRLTVL.

The rearrangement joins TRBV2 to TRBJ2-7; weak D call: TRBD1 (5 bases). CDR1 and CDR2 from the germline V gene are SNHLY and FYNNEI. V dropped 3 bases and J dropped 7 bases, with 16 bases sitting between them. This CDR3 contains 14 residues. CDR3 residues: CASSDFYRSGEQYF. The CDR3 DNA reads TGTGCCAGCAGTGATTTCTACAGGAGTGGAGAGCAGTACTTC.

The CDR3 region has the DNA TGTGCCAGCAGTCTACAGGGCTATGGCTACACCTTC. It specifies CASSLQGYGYTF. The rearrangement uses TRBV11-2 and TRBJ1-2, with a tentative D call TRBD1 (6 bases). Trimming took 6 bases from V and 4 from J, leaving 9 bases between them. This CDR3 region has 12 residues. Per the germline V gene, CDR1 is SGHAT and CDR2 is FQNNGV.

The genes are TRBV10-3 and TRBJ2-1; 8 bases line up with TRBD2. Germline CDR1 reads ENHRY; CDR2 reads SYGVKD. Unmatched junction bases numbered 15, after V lost 7 bases and J lost 4 bases. The CDR3 covers 17 residues. The CDR3, as DNA: TGTGCCATCAAAAGGGAAAAGGCGGGAGGCTTATACAATGAGCAGTTCTTC. Residues: CAIKREKAGGLYNEQFF.

V is TRBV9 and J is TRBJ2-3, with D perhaps TRBD2 (5 bases). V shed 0 bases and J shed 2 bases, with 16 bases lying between them. The germline gives CDR1 SGDLS, CDR2 YYNGEE. The CDR3 covers 17 residues. The CDR3 reads CASSVGERRPVTDTQYF. Written as DNA, the CDR3 is TGTGCCAGCAGCGTAGGGGAGAGGCGGCCTGTCACAGATACGCAGTATTTT.